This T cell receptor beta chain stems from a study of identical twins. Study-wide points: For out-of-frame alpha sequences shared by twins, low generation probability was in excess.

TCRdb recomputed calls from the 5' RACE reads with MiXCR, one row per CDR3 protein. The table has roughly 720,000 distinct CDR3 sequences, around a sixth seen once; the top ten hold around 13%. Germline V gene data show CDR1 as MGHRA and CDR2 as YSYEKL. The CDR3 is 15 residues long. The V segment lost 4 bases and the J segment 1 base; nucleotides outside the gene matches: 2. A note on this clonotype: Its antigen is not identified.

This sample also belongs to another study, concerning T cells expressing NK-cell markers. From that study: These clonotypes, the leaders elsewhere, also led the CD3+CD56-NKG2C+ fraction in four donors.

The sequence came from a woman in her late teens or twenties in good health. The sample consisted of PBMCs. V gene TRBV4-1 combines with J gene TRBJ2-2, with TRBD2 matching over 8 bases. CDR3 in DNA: TGCGCCAGCAGCCGTAGCGGGATGAACACCGGGGAGCTGTTTTTT. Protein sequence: CASSRSGMNTGELFF.